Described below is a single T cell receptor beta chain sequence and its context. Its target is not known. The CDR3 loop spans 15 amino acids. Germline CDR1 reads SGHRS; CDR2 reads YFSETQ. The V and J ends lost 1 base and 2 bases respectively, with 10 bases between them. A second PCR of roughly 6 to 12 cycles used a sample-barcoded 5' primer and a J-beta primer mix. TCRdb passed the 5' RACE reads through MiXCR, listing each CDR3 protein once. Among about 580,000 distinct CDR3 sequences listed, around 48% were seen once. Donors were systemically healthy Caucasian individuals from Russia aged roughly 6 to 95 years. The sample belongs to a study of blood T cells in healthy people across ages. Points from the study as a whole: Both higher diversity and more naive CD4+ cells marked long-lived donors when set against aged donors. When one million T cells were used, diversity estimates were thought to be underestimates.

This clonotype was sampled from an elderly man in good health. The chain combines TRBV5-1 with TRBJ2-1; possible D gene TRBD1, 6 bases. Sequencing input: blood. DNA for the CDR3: TGCGCCAGCAGCTTGCAGGGGACCACCTACAATGAGCAGTTCTTC. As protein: CASSLQGTTYNEQFF.